Listed below are T cell receptor beta chains from one sample, sequenced in a study of shared clonotypes between healthy human individuals. Only in-frame clones appear in the TCRdb table, and some are missing; sequencing was by immunoSEQ multiplex PCR. The sample yields 2 million to 3 million clones, roughly 93% seen once. Material for sequencing was naive CD4+ T cells from PBMCs. All receptors come from a man aged 18 to 29 in good health. Some clones in this sample may be carry-over from other donors' samples. The CDR3 runs from the conserved cysteine through the conserved F or W. A D gene is named only where the DNA matches it firmly. Clone size, where shown, is once, few, many, or a class for clones that have expanded.

>TRBV18|TRBJ2-5|TRBD2|.
TGTGCCAGCTCACAACTTAGGGGAGGGTCGTACCAAGAGACCCAGTACTTC
CASSQLRGGSYQETQYF
>TRBV10-3|TRBJ2-1|.|.
TGTGCCATCAGTGAGGGGACCTACAATGAGCAGTTCTTC
CAISEGTYNEQFF
>TRBV7-6|TRBJ2-3|TRBD2|.
TGTGCCAGCAGCTTAGTTGCGGGAGGGAATACGCAGTATTTT
CASSLVAGGNTQYF
>TRBV10-3|TRBJ1-1|.|.
TGTGCCATCAGTGAGTCTTTGGGGGCTGAAGCTTTCTTT
CAISESLGAEAFF
>TRBV7-7|TRBJ2-5|TRBD2|.
TGTGCCAGCGGCACGGGAGGGCGGGAGACCCAGTACTTC
CASGTGGRETQYF
>TRBV18|TRBJ1-1|.|.
TGTGCCAGCTCTACAACAGGGCCCCCGGAGGCTTTCTTT
CASSTTGPPEAFF
>TRBV7-2|TRBJ2-5|.|.
TGTGCCAGCAGCTCCGGACGGTCGTGGGAGACCCAGTACTTC
CASSSGRSWETQYF
>TRBV7-2|TRBJ2-1|.|few
TGTGCCAGCAGCTTGAGCTCCTACAATGAGCAGTTCTTC
CASSLSSYNEQFF
>TRBV5-1|TRBJ2-5|.|once
TGCGCCAGCAGCTTGTCTGGTGGGCGGGGAGAGACCCAGTACTTC
CASSLSGGRGETQYF
>TRBV19|TRBJ2-3|TRBD2|.
TGTGCCAGTAGTACTAGCGGGAATACAGATACGCAGTATTTT
CASSTSGNTDTQYF
>TRBV2|TRBJ2-1|.|.
TGTGCCAGCAGCCACCCCCTAGTAAGCTCCTACAATGAGCAGTTCTTC
CASSHPLVSSYNEQFF
>TRBV18|TRBJ2-7|.|once
TGTGCCAGCTCACTCGCAGGGGGGAACTACGAGCAGTACTTC
CASSLAGGNYEQYF
>TRBV7-6|TRBJ2-2|TRBD2|.
TGTGCCAGCAGCCCAAGACTAGCGGGGACGGCCACCGGGGAGCTGTTTTTT
CASSPRLAGTATGELFF
>TRBV27|TRBJ2-1|.|.
TGTGCCACCTCTAACCCCTCCGGTGAGCAGTTCTTC
CATSNPSGEQFF
>TRBV5-1|TRBJ2-1|.|.
TGCGCCAGCAGCTTGGACCTTCGGTACAATGAGCAGTTCTTC
CASSLDLRYNEQFF
>TRBV28|TRBJ2-7|.|.
TGTGCCAGCAGTCCGAGTCGGGGGTTAGCCGAGCAGTACTTC
CASSPSRGLAEQYF
>TRBV25-1|TRBJ2-7|TRBD2|.
TGTGCCAGCACCTCGACTAGCGGGGTCTACGAGCAGTACTTC
CASTSTSGVYEQYF
>TRBV29-1|TRBJ1-2|TRBD1|.
TGCAGCGTTGTTACAGGGGGCCGGGGCTACACCTTC
CSVVTGGRGYTF
>TRBV5-5|TRBJ2-3|.|.
TGTGCCAGCAGCTTACGACCTTCGGGAGGCACAGATACGCAGTATTTT
CASSLRPSGGTDTQYF
>TRBV21-1|TRBJ1-1|.|once
TGTGCCAGCAGCAAACCGGACAGGAGTGAAACCACTGAAGCTTTCTTT
CASSKPDRSETTEAFF
>TRBV5-1|TRBJ2-3|.|few
TGCGCCAGCAGCCAAGATAAAGATACGCAGTATTTT
CASSQDKDTQYF
>TRBV7-3|TRBJ2-1|.|.
TGTGCCAGCAGCTTAACTCTGGGTCTGGGTAATGAGCAGTTCTTC
CASSLTLGLGNEQFF
>TRBV7-8|TRBJ2-1|TRBD2|.
TGTGCCAGCAGCTTAGCAGGACTAGCGGGAGACTACAATGAGCAGTTCTTC
CASSLAGLAGDYNEQFF
>TRBV10-1|TRBJ2-7|TRBD2|.
TGCGCCAGCAGTGAAATTATAGTAGCGGGAGCCGACTCCTACGAGCAGTACTTC
CASSEIIVAGADSYEQYF
>TRBV18|TRBJ2-1|TRBD2|.
TGTGCCAGCTCACCAGTGACTAGCGGGAGGACCAATGAGCAGTTCTTC
CASSPVTSGRTNEQFF
>TRBV7-9|TRBJ2-7|.|once
TGTGCCAGCAGCTTACCGGGAGCAGGGGTATACGAGCAGTACTTC
CASSLPGAGVYEQYF
>TRBV7-2|TRBJ2-7|.|.
TGTGCCAGCAGCCAGGGGGGGGAGCAGTACTTC
CASSQGGEQYF
>TRBV4-2|TRBJ1-2|TRBD1|.
TGTGCCAGCAGCCCGACAGGGGTTAGCTATGGCTACACCTTC
CASSPTGVSYGYTF
>TRBV4-2|TRBJ2-7|.|.
TGTGCCAGCAGCCAAGATTGGGGCGGGGAGTACGAGCAGTACTTC
CASSQDWGGEYEQYF
>TRBV30|TRBJ2-7|TRBD1|.
TGTGCCTGGAGTGATTTACAGGGGGCCAACGAGCAGTACTTC
CAWSDLQGANEQYF
>TRBV2|TRBJ2-5|.|.
TGTGCCAGCAGTGTACACCAGTACCAAGAGACCCAGTACTTC
CASSVHQYQETQYF
>TRBV28|TRBJ2-7|TRBD2|.
TGTGCCAGCAGCCCCCCCTCAGCGGGATTGTACGAGCAGTACTTC
CASSPPSAGLYEQYF
>TRBV20-1|TRBJ2-2|.|.
TGCAGTGCAAGGGGCACCGGGGAGCTGTTTTTT
CSARGTGELFF
>TRBV9|TRBJ2-1|TRBD1|.
TGTGCCAGCAGCGTACAGGGGGACTCCTACAATGAGCAGTTCTTC
CASSVQGDSYNEQFF
>TRBV5-1|TRBJ1-4|TRBD1|.
TGCGCCAGCAGCTTGGGGGACAGGTCATGGGAAAAACTGTTTTTT
CASSLGDRSWEKLFF
>TRBV29-1|TRBJ1-1|.|.
TGCAGCGTTGGTCGGAAGGACACTGAAGCTTTCTTT
CSVGRKDTEAFF
>TRBV11-2|TRBJ1-2|.|.
TGTGCCAGCAGCTTGGCTTTAGGGTCTGGCTACACCTTC
CASSLALGSGYTF
>TRBV11-2|TRBJ2-2|.|.
TGTGCCAGCAGCCCCAGTCAAACCGGGGAGCTGTTTTTT
CASSPSQTGELFF
>TRBV28|TRBJ1-5|.|few
TGTGCCAGCAGTTCCTCCCGGGATTTCAGCAATCAGCCCCAGCATTTT
CASSSSRDFSNQPQHF
>TRBV5-1|TRBJ2-1|TRBD2|.
TGCGCCAGCAGCTTGGCCGGGGCGGGAGGGCTCAGGTACAATGAGCAGTTCTTC
CASSLAGAGGLRYNEQFF
>TRBV28|TRBJ2-7|TRBD1|.
TGTGCCAGCAGTTTGACTGACAGGGCAGGTATCCACGAGCAGTACTTC
CASSLTDRAGIHEQYF
>TRBV19|TRBJ1-2|.|.
TGTGCCAGTAGTATAGCCACGGGGACTAACTATGGCTACACCTTC
CASSIATGTNYGYTF
>TRBV5-1|TRBJ1-1|.|.
TGCGCCAGCAGCTCCGGGGGGGAGAACATGAACACTGAAGCTTTCTTT
CASSSGGENMNTEAFF
>TRBV27|TRBJ1-2|.|.
TGTGCCAGCAGCCCTCATGACAGTGCAATCTATGGCTACACCTTC
CASSPHDSAIYGYTF
>TRBV7-9|TRBJ1-4|.|.
TGTGCCAGCAGCTTAGCTCGGCACACTGAAAAACTGTTTTTT
CASSLARHTEKLFF
>TRBV10-3|TRBJ2-3|.|.
TGTGCCACACGAGACACAGATACGCAGTATTTT
CATRDTDTQYF
>TRBV5-1|TRBJ2-5|.|once
TGCGCCAGCAGCTCTCCGACGGTACAAGAGACCCAGTACTTC
CASSSPTVQETQYF
>TRBV7-2|TRBJ2-1|TRBD1|.
TGTGCCAGCAGCGGGGACAGAGGTGGCTACAATGAGCAGTTCTTC
CASSGDRGGYNEQFF
>TRBV5-1|TRBJ2-3|TRBD1|.
TGCGCCAGCAGCTTGATGACAGGGCCGGAAGATACGCAGTATTTT
CASSLMTGPEDTQYF
>TRBV5-4|TRBJ2-7|.|.
TGTGCCAGCAGCTTGGAGCCAGGGACGTCCTACGAGCAGTACTTC
CASSLEPGTSYEQYF
>TRBV28|TRBJ2-7|.|once
TGTGCCAGCAGTTACGACCTCTCGGACGAGCAGTACTTC
CASSYDLSDEQYF
>TRBV10-1|TRBJ2-1|TRBD1|once
TGCGCCAGCAGTGAGTCGGGGACAGGAAATAATGAGCAGTTCTTC
CASSESGTGNNEQFF
>TRBV11-2|TRBJ2-7|TRBD2|.
TGTGCCAGCAGCAGATTAGCGGGAGGATCCTACGAGCAGTACTTC
CASSRLAGGSYEQYF
>TRBV6-6|TRBJ2-7|TRBD2|once
TGTGCCAGCAGTCGCCTTCCCTTACTAGCGGGCTACGAGCAGTACTTC
CASSRLPLLAGYEQYF